Detailed here is one T cell receptor beta chain. This entry is derived from a study of technical replicates of blood from four donors. The protocol was immunoSEQ multiplex PCR, while the TCRdb copy is restricted to in-frame clones and leaves out a portion. The data show around 80,000 clones, roughly 98% seen once. The V end was cut by 4 bases, the J end by 5 bases, with 15 bases between. The CDR3 loop spans 15 amino acids. Germline lookup yields CDR1 SGHTS and CDR2 YDEGEE. This sequence joins TRBV5-8 and TRBJ1-4, with D hard to call. The sequence derives from a human donor in good health. Material for sequencing was T cells isolated from PBMCs. The CDR3 DNA is TGTGCCAGCAGCCTTAAGCGGACTTCCAATGAAAAACTGTTTTTT. Its protein is CASSLKRTSNEKLFF.